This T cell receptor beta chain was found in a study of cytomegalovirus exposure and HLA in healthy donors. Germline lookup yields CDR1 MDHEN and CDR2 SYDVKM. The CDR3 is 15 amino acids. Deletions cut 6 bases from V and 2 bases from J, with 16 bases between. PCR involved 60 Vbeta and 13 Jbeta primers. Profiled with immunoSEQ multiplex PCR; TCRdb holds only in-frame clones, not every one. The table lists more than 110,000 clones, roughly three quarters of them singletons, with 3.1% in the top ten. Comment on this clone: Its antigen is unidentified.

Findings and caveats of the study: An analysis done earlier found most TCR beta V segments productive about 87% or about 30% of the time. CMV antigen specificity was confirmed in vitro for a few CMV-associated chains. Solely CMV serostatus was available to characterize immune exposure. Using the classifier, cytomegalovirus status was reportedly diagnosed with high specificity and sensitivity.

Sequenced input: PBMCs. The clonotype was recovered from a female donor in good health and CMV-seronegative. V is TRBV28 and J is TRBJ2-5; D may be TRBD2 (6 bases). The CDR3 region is CASSGGGTDQETQYF. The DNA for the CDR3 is TGTGCCAGCAGCGGGGGTGGGACGGATCAAGAGACCCAGTACTTC.